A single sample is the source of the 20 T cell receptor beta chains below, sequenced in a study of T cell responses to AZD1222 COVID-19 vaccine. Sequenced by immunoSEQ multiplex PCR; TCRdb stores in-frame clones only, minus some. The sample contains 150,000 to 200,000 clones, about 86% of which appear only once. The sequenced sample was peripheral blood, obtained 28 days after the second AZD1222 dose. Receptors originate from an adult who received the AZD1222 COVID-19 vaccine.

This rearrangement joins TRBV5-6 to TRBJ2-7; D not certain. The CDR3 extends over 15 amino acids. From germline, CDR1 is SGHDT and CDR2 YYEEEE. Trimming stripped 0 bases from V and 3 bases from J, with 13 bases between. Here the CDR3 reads CASSLAPSSYYEQYF. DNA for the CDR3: TGTGCCAGCAGCTTGGCCCCCAGTTCCTACTACGAGCAGTACTTC.

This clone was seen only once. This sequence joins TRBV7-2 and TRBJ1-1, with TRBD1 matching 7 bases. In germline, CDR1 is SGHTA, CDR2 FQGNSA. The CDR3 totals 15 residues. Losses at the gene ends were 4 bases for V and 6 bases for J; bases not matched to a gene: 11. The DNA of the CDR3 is TGTGCCAGCAGCTCAATAGCACAGGGGATGGCTGAAGCTTTCTTT. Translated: CASSSIAQGMAEAFF.

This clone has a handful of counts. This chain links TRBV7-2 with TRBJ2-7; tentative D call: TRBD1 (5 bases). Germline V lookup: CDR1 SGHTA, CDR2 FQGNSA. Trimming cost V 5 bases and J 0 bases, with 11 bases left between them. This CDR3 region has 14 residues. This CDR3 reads CASSKGFSSYEQYF. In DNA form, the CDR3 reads TGTGCCAGCAGCAAGGGGTTTAGCTCCTACGAGCAGTACTTC.

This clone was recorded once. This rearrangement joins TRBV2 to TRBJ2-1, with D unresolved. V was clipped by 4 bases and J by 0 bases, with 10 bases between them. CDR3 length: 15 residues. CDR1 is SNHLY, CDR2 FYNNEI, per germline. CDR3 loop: CASSAERSSYNEQFF. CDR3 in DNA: TGTGCCAGCAGTGCGGAGCGCAGCTCCTACAATGAGCAGTTCTTC.

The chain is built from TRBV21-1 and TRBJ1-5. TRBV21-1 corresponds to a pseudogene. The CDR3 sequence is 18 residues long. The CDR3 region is CASSKPQGLPYSNQPQHF. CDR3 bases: TGTGCCAGCAGCAAGCCCCAAGGACTCCCTTATAGCAATCAGCCCCAGCATTTT.

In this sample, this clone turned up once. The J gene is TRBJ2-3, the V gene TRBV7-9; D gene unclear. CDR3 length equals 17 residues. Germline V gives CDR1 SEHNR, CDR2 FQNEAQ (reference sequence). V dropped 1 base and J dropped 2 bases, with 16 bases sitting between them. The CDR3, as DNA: TGTGCCAGCAGCTTAGTGGTTGGTTCCCCCCACACAGATACGCAGTATTTT. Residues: CASSLVVGSPHTDTQYF.

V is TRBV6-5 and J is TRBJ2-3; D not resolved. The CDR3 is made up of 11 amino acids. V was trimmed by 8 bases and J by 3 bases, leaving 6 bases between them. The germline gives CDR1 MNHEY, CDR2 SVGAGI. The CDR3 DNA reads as TGTGCCAGCCGGGTAACAGATACGCAGTATTTT. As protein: CASRVTDTQYF.

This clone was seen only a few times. The CDR3 sequence: CASSPMWAGSSYEQYF. DNA of the CDR3: TGTGCCAGCAGCCCAATGTGGGCGGGAAGCTCCTACGAGCAGTACTTC. This sequence joins TRBV7-2 and TRBJ2-7; possible D gene TRBD2, 6 bases. From germline, CDR1 is SGHTA and CDR2 FQGNSA. The CDR3 extends over 16 amino acids. The V end lost 5 bases, the J end lost 0 bases, and 17 bases lay between the germline ends.

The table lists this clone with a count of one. CDR3 in DNA: TGTGCCAGCGGATCTTGGTCAGCCGAAATCTACGAGCAGTACTTC. Its protein is CASGSWSAEIYEQYF. J is TRBJ2-7 and V is TRBV2; D is uncertain. V was cut by 8 bases and J by 3 bases, with 20 bases left in between. The CDR3 runs 15 residues. Germline CDR1 SNHLY, CDR2 FYNNEI.

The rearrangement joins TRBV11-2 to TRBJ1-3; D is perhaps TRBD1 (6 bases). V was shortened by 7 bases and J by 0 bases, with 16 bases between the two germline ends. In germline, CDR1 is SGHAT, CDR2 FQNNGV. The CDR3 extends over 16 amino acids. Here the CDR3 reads CASTRQAMLSGNTIYF. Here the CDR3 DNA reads TGTGCCAGCACCCGACAGGCTATGCTCTCTGGAAACACCATATATTTT. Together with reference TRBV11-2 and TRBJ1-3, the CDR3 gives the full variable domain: EAGVAQSPRYKIIEKRQSVAFWCNPISGHATLYWYQQILGQGPKLLIQFQNNGVVDDSQLPKDRFSAERLKGVDSTLKIQPAKLEDSAVYLCASTRQAMLSGNTIYFGEGSWLTVV.

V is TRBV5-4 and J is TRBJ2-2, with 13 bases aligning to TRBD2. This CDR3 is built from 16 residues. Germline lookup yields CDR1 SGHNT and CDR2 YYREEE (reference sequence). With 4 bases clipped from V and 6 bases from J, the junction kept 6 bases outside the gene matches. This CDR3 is CASSTSGGASAGELFF. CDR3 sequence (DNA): TGTGCCAGCAGCACTAGCGGGGGGGCCTCCGCCGGGGAGCTGTTTTTT.

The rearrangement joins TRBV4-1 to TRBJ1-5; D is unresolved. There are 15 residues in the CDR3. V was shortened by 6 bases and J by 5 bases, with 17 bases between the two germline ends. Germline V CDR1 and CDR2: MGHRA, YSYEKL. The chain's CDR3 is CASSSDTLLYQPQHF. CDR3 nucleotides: TGCGCCAGCAGTTCCGACACCTTACTCTATCAGCCCCAGCATTTT.

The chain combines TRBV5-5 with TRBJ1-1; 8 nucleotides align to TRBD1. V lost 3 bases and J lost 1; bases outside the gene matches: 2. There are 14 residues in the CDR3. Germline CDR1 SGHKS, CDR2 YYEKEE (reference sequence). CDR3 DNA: TGTGCCAGCAGCTGGACAGGGACGAACACTGAAGCTTTCTTT. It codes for CASSWTGTNTEAFF.

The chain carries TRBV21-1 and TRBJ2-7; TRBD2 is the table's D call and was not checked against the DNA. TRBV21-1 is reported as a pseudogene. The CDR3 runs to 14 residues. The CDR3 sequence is CASSKDSSTYEQYF. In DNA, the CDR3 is TGTGCCAGCAGCAAAGATAGCAGTACCTACGAGCAGTACTTC.

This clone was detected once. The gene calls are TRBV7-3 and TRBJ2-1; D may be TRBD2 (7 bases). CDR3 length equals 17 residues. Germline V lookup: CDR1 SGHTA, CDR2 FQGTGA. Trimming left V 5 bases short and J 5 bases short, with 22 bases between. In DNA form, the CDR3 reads TGTGCCAGCAGCGCGTTAGGCGGGGGCCTTACTAACAATGAGCAGTTCTTC. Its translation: CASSALGGGLTNNEQFF.

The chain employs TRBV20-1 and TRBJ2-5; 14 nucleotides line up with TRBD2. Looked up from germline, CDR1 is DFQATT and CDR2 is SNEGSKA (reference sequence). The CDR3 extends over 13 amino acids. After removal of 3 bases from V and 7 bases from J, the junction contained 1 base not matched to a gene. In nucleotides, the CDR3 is TGCAGTGCTAGTGGACTAGCGGGGGGGACCCAGTACTTC. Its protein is CSASGLAGGTQYF.

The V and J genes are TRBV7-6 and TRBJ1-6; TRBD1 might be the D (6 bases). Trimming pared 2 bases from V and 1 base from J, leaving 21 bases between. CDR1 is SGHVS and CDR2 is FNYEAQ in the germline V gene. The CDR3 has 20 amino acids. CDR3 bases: TGTGCCAGCAGCTTAAGGCCGACACAGGGTGGGGAATCCTATAATTCACCCCTCCACTTT. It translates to CASSLRPTQGGESYNSPLHF.

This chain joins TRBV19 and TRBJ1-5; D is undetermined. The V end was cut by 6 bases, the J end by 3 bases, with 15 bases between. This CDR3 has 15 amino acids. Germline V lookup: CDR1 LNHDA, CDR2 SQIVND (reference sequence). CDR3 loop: CASSSYQEYNQPQHF. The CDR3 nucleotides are TGTGCCAGTAGCTCTTATCAGGAGTACAATCAGCCCCAGCATTTT. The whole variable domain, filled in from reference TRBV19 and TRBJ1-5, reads DGGITQSPKYLFRKEGQNVTLSCEQNLNHDAMYWYRQDPGQGLRLIYYSQIVNDFQKGDIAEGYSVSREKKESFPLTVTSAQKNPTAFYLCASSSYQEYNQPQHFGDGTRLSIL.

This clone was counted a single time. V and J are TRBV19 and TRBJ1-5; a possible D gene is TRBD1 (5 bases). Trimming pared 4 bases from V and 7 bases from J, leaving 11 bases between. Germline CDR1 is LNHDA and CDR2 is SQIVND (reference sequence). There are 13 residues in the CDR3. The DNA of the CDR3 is TGTGCCAGTAGTACCCTAGGGGAGCAGCCCCAGCATTTT. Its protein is CASSTLGEQPQHF.

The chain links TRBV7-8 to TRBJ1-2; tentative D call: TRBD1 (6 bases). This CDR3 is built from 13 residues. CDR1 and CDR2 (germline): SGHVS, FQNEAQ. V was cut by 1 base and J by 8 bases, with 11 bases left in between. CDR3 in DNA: TGTGCCAGCAGCTTAGGGGCACAGGGAGGCTACACCTTC. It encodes CASSLGAQGGYTF.